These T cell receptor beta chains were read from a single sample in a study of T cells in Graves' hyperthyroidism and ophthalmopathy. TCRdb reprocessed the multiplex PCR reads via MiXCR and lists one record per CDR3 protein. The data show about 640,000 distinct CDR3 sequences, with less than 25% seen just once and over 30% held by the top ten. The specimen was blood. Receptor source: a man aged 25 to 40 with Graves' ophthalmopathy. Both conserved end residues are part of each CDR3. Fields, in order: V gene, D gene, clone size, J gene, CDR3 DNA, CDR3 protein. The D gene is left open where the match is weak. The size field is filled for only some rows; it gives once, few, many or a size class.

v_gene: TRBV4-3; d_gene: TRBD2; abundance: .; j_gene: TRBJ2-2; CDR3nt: TGCGCCAGCAGCACCGGGACTAGCGTAACCGGGGAGCTGTTTTTT; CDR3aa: CASSTGTSVTGELFF
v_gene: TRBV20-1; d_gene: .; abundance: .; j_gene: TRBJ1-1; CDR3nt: TGCAGTGCTATCTTAGTCACTGAAGCTTTCTTT; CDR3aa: CSAILVTEAFF
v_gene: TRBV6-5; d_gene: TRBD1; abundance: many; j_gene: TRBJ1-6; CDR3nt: TGTGCCAGCAGTTACTCGTACGACAGGGGGAATTCACCCCTCCACTTT; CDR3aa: CASSYSYDRGNSPLHF
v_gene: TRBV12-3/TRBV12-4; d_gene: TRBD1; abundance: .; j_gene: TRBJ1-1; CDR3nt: TGTGCCAGCAGTCGGACAGGGGCTGAAGCTTTCTTT; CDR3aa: CASSRTGAEAFF
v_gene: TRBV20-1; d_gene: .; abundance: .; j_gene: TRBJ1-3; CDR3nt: TGCAGTGCTGCTCCGGGAGGCAGGCTTCTCTCTGGAAACACCATATATTTT; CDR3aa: CSAAPGGRLLSGNTIYF
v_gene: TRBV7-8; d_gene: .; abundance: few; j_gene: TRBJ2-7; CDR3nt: TGTGCCAGCACTTCCTTCAGGGCTCGGCCCTACGAGCAGTACTTC; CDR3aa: CASTSFRARPYEQYF
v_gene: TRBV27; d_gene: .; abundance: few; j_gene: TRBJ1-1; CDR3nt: TGTGCCAGCAGTTCAACTCATAGCACTGAAGCTTTCTTT; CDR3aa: CASSSTHSTEAFF
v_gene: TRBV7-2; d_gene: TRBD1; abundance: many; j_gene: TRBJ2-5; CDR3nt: TGTGCCAGCAGCTTACAGGGGGCCATAAACCAAGAGACCCAGTACTTC; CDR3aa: CASSLQGAINQETQYF
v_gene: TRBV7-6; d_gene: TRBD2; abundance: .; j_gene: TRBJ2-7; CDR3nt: TGTGCCAGCAGCTATGCGGGAGAAGAGTACGAGCAGTACTTC; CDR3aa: CASSYAGEEYEQYF
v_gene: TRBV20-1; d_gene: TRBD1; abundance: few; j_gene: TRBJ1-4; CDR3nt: TGCAGTGCTAGAGATCCGGACAGGGAGGGAGAAAAACTGTTTTTT; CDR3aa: CSARDPDREGEKLFF
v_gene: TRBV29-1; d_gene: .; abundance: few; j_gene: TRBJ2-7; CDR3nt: TGCAGCGCATCCGGGGCAAGCTCCTACGAGCAGTACTTC; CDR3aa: CSASGASSYEQYF
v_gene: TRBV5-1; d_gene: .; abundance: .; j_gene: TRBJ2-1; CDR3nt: TGTGCCAGCAGCCCCACCCTAGGGTCCTACAATGAGCAGTTCTTC; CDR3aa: CASSPTLGSYNEQFF
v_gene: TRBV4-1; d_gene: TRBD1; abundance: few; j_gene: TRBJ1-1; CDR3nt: TGCGCCAGCAGCCGAGACACAGGGGCTGGCACTGAAGCTTTCTTT; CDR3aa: CASSRDTGAGTEAFF
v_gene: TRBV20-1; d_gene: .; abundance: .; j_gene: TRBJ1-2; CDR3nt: TGCAGTGCTAGAGATAAGGGTCTACCAACACAGGGCTACACCTTC; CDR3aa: CSARDKGLPTQGYTF
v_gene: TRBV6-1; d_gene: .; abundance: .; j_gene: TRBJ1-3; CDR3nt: TGTGCCAGCAGGAGTGCGGGAAACACCATATATTTT; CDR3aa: CASRSAGNTIYF
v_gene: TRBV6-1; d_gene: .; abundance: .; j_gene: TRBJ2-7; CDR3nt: TGTGCCAGCAGCTCCACCGGGGCCTCCTACGAGCAGTACTTC; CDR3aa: CASSSTGASYEQYF
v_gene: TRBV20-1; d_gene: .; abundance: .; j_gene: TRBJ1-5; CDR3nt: TGCAGTGCTAGAAGCTTCTTGGGACAGCCCCAGCATTTT; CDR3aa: CSARSFLGQPQHF
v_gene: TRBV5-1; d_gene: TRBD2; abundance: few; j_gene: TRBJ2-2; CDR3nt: TGCGCCAGCAGCAGGGAGGGCCGTACGAACACCGGGGAGCTGTTTTTT; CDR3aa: CASSREGRTNTGELFF
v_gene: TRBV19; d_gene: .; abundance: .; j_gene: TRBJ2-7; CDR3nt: TGTGCCAGTAGTGCCGACGGCTTATACGAGCAGTACTTC; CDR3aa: CASSADGLYEQYF
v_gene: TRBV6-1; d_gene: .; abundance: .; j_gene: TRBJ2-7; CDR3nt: TGTGCCAGCAGTGAAGTTGGGTTGAACGCTCGGGGCGAGCAGTACTTC; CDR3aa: CASSEVGLNARGEQYF
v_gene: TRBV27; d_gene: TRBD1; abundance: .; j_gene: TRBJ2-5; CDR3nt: TGTGCCAGCAGACGACAGGGGAACCAAGAGACCCAGTACTTC; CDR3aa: CASRRQGNQETQYF
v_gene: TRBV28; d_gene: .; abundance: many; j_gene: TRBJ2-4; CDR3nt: TGTGCCAGCAGTTCTCCAGGGGTTTCAGCCAAAAACATTCAGTACTTC; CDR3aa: CASSSPGVSAKNIQYF
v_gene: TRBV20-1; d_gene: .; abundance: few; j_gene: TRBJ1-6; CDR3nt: TGCAGTGCTAGAGATACGGCAGGGACTAATTCACCCCTCCACTTT; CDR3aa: CSARDTAGTNSPLHF
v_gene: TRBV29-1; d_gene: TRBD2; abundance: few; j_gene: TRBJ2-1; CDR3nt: TGCAGCGTTGAAGTTAGCGGGAGCCCAGGGGGGCAGTTCTTC; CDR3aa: CSVEVSGSPGGQFF
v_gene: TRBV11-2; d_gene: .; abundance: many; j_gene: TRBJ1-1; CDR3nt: TGTGCCAGCAGCTTAGGGCGGCACCCCCGGAACACTGAAGCTTTCTTT; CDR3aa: CASSLGRHPRNTEAFF
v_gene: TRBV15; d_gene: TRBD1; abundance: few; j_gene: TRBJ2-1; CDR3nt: TGTGCCACCAGCAGGGGGGGGACAGGGGCCTACAATGAGCAGTTCTTC; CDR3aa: CATSRGGTGAYNEQFF
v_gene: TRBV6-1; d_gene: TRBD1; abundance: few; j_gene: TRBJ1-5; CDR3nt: TGTGCCAGCAGGAGGGGGACAGGGAACAGCAATCAGCCCCAGCATTTT; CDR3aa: CASRRGTGNSNQPQHF
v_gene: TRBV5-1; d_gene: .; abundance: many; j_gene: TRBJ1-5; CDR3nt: TGCGCCAGCAGCTTGGCACGAGGACAGCCCCAGCATTTT; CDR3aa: CASSLARGQPQHF
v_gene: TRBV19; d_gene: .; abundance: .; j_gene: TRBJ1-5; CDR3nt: TGTGCCAGTAGTATAGACCGCAAAGGTCGCAATCAGCCCCAGCATTTT; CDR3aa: CASSIDRKGRNQPQHF
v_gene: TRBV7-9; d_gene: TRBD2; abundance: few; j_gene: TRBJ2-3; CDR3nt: TGTGCCAGCAGCTTTCGATCTAGCGGGAAGACGCAGTATTTT; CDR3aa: CASSFRSSGKTQYF
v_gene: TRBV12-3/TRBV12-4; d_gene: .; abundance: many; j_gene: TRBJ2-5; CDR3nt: TGTGCCAGCAGTTTGCGGGGTGTGGAGACCCAGTACTTC; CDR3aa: CASSLRGVETQYF